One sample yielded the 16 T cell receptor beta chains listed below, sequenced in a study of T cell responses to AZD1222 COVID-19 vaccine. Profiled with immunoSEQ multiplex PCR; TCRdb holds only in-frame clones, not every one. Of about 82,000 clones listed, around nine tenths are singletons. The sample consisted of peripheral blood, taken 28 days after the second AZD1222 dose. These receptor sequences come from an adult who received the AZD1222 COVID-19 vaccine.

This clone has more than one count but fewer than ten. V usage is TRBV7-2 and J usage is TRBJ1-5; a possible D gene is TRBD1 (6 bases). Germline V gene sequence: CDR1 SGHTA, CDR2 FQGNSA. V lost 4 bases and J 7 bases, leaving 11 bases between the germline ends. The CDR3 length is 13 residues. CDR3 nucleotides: TGTGCCAGCAGCTCACAGGGCCCCCAGCCCCAGCATTTT. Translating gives CASSSQGPQPQHF.

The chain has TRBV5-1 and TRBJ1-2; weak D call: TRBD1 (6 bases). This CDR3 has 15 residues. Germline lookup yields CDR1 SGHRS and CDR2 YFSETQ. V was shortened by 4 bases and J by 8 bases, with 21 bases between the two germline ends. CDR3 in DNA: TGCGCCAGCAGCCCATCGATTACAGGGTCGGAAGGCTACACCTTC. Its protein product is CASSPSITGSEGYTF.

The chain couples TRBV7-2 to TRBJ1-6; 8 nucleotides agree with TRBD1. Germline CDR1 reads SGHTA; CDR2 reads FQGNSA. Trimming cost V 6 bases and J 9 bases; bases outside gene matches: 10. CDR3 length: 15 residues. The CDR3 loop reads CASREVTGESSPLHF. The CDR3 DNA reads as TGTGCCAGCAGGGAGGTGACAGGGGAGTCTTCACCCCTCCACTTT.

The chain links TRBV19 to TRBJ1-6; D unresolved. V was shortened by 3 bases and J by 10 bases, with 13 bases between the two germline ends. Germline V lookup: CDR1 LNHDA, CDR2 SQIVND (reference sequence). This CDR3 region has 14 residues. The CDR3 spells CASSMEGIRSPLHF. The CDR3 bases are TGTGCCAGTAGTATGGAGGGAATTAGGTCACCCCTCCACTTT.

The CDR3 reads CPEQGGRNSPLHF. The DNA for the CDR3 is TGTCCGGAGCAGGGGGGGCGTAATTCACCCCTCCACTTT. The chain employs TRBV21-1 and TRBJ1-6. TRBV21-1 constitutes a pseudogene. The CDR3 sequence is 13 residues long.

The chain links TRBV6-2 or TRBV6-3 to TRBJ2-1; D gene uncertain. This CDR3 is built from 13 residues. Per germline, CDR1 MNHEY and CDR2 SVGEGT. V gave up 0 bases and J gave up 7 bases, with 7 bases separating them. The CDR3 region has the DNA TGTGCCAGCAGTTACTCGGAGTTTAATGAGCAGTTCTTC. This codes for CASSYSEFNEQFF.

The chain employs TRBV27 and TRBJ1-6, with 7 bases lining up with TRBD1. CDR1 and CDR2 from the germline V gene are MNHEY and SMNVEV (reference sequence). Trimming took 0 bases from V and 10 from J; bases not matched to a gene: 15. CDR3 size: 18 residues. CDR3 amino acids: CASSLSVLRQGRDSPLHF. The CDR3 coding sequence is TGTGCCAGCAGTTTATCCGTTCTTCGACAGGGCCGGGACTCACCCCTCCACTTT.

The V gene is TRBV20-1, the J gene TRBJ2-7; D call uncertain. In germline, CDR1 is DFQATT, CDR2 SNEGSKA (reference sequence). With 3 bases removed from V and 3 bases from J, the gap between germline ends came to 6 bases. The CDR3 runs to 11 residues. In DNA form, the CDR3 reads TGCAGTGCTAGTAACAGCTACGAGCAGTACTTC. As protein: CSASNSYEQYF.

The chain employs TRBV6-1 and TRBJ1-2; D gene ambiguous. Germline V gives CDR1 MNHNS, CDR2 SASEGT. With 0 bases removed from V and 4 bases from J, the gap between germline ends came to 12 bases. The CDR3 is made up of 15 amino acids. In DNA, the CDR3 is TGTGCCAGCAGTGAAGCTTGGGAGACTATCTATGGCTACACCTTC. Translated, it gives CASSEAWETIYGYTF.

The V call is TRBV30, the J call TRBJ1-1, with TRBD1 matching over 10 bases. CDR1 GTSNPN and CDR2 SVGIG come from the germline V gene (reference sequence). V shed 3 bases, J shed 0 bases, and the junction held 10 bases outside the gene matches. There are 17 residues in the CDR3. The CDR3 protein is CAWSSRDRGTMNTEAFF. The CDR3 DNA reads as TGTGCCTGGAGCTCCAGGGACAGGGGCACGATGAACACTGAAGCTTTCTTT.

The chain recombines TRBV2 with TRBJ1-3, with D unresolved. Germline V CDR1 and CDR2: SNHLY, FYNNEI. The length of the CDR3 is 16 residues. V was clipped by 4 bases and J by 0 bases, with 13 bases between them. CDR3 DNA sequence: TGTGCCAGCAGTGTTAGGGCTTGGAGCTCTGGAAACACCATATATTTT. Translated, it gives CASSVRAWSSGNTIYF.

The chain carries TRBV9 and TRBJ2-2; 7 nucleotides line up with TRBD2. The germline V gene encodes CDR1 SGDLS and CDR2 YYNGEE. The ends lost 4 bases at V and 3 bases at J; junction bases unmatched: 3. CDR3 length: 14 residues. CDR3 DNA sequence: TGTGCCAGCAGCTGGGGAGGGGACACCGGGGAGCTGTTTTTT. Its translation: CASSWGGDTGELFF.

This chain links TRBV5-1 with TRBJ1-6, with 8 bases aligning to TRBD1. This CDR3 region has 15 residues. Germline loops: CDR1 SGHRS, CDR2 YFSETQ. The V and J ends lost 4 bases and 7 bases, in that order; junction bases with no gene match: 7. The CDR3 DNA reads TGCGCCAGCAGCCCGGGGGACAGGAGCAATTCACCCCTCCACTTT. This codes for CASSPGDRSNSPLHF.

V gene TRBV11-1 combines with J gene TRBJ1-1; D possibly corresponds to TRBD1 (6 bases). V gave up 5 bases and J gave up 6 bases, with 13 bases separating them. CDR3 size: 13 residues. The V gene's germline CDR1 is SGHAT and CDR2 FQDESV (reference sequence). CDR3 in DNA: TGTGCCAGCAGCAATACAGGGAGTCCTGAAGCTTTCTTT. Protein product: CASSNTGSPEAFF.

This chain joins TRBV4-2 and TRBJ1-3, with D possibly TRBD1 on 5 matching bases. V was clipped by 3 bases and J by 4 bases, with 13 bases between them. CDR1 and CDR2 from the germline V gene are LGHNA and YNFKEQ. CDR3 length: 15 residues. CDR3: CASSHQGAEGNTIYF. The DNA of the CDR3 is TGTGCCAGCAGCCATCAAGGGGCAGAAGGAAACACCATATATTTT.

The CDR3 DNA sequence: TGTGCCAGCAGTGAAACAGGGCTTGGCTACACCTTC. Translating gives CASSETGLGYTF. The rearrangement joins TRBV6-1 to TRBJ1-2; possibly TRBD1 for D (6 bases). The V end lost 2 bases, the J end lost 7 bases, and 8 bases lay between the germline ends. The CDR3 has 12 residues. The germline gives CDR1 MNHNS, CDR2 SASEGT.